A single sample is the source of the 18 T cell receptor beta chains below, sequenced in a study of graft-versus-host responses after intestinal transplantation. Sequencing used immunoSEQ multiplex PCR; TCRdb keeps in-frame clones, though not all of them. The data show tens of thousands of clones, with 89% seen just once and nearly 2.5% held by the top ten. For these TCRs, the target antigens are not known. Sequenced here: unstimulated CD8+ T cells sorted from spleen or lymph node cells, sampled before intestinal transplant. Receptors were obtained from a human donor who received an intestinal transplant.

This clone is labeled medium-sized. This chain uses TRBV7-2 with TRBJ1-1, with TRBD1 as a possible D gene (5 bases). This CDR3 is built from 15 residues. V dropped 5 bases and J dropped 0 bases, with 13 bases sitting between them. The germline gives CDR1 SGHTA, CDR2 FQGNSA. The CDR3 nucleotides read TGTGCCAGCAGCCCCTTCAGGGTAGTGAACACTGAAGCTTTCTTT. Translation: CASSPFRVVNTEAFF.

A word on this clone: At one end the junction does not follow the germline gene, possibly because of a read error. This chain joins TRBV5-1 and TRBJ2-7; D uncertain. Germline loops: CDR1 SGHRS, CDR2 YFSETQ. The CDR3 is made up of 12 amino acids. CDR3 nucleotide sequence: TGCGCCGGCAGCTTGGCCAGCTACGAGCAGTACTTC. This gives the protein CAGSLASYEQYF.

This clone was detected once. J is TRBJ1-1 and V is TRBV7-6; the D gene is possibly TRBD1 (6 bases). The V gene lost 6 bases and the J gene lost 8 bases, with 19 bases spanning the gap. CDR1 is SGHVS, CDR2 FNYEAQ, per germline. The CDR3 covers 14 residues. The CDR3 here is CASRRTGQSDEAFF. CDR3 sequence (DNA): TGTGCCAGCAGACGAACAGGGCAATCGGACGAAGCTTTCTTT.

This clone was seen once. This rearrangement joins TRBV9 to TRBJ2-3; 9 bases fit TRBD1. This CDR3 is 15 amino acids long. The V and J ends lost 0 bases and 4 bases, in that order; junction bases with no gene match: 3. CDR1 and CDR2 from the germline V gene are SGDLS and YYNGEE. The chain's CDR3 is CASSVEGQGSDTQYF. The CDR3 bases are TGTGCCAGCAGCGTAGAGGGACAGGGCTCAGATACGCAGTATTTT.

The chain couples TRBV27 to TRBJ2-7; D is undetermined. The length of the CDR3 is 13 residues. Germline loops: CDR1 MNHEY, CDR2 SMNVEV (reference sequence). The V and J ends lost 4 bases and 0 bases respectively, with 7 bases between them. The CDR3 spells CASSWSSSYEQYF. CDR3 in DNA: TGTGCCAGCAGTTGGAGCAGCTCCTACGAGCAGTACTTC.

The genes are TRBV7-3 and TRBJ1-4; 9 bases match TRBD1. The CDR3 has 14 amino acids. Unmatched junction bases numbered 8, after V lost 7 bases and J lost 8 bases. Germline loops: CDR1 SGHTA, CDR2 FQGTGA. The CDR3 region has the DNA TGTGCCAGCATCAGCGGGACAGGGACGGAAAAACTGTTTTTT. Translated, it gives CASISGTGTEKLFF.

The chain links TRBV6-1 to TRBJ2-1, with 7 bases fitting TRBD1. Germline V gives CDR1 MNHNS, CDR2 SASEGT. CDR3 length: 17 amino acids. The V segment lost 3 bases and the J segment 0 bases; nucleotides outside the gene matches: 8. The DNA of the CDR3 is TGTGCCAGCAGTGACTGGAAGACAGGGAGCTCCTACAATGAGCAGTTCTTC. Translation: CASSDWKTGSSYNEQFF.

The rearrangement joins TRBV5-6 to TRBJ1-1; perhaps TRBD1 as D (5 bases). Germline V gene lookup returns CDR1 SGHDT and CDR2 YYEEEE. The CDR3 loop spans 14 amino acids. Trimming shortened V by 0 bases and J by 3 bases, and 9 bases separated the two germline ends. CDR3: CASSLGQWDTEAFF. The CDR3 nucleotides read TGTGCCAGCAGCTTGGGACAGTGGGACACTGAAGCTTTCTTT.

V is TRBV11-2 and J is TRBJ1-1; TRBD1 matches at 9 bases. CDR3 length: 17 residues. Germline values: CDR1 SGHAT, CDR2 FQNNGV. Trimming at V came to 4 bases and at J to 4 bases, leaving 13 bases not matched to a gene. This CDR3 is CASSSRQGVEVVTEAFF. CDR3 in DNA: TGTGCCAGCAGCTCCAGACAGGGGGTGGAAGTGGTCACTGAAGCTTTCTTT.

The CDR3 reads CASSNSCPGAARVVEQYF. The CDR3 DNA reads as TGTGCCAGCAGCAACTCTTGTCCAGGGGCCGCCCGGGTGGTCGAGCAGTACTTC. This chain connects TRBV21-1 to TRBJ2-7; no check of the table's D call, TRBD1, against the DNA was made. TRBV21-1 is designated a pseudogene. CDR3 length equals 18 residues.

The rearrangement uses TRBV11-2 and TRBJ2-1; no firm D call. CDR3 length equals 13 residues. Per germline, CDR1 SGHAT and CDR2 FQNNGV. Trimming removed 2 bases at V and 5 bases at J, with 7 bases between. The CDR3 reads CASSLSSHNEQFF. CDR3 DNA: TGTGCCAGCAGCTTATCGTCCCACAATGAGCAGTTCTTC.

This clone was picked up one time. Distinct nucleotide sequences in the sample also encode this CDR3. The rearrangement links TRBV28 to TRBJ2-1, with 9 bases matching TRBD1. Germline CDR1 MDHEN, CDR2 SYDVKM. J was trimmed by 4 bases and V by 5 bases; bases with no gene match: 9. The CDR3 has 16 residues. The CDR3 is CASSLAGTGYYNEQFF. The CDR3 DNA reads TGTGCCAGCAGTCTCGCCGGGACAGGGTATTACAATGAGCAGTTCTTC.

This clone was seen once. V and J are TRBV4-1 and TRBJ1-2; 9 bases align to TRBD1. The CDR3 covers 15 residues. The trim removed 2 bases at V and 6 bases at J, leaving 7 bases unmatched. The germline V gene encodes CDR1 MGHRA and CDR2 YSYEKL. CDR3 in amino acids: CASSQPGQGHDGYTF. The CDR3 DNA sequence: TGCGCCAGCAGCCAACCGGGACAGGGTCACGATGGCTACACCTTC.

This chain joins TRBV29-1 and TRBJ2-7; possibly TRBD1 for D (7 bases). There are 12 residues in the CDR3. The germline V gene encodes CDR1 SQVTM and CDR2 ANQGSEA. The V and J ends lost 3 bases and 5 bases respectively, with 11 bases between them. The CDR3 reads CSVETGRNEQYF. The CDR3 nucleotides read TGCAGCGTTGAGACAGGGAGGAACGAGCAGTACTTC.

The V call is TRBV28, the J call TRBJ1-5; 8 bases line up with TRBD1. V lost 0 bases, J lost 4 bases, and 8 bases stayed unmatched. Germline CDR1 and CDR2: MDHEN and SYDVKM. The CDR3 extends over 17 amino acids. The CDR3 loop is CASSLWRTGIRNQPQHF. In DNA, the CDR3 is TGTGCCAGCAGTTTATGGAGGACAGGGATTAGAAATCAGCCCCAGCATTTT.

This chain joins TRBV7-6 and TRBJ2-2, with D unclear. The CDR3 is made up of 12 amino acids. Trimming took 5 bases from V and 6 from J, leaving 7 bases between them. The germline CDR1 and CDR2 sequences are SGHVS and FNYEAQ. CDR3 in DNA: TGTGCCAGCAGCCCTCTCCCCGGGGAGCTGTTTTTT. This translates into CASSPLPGELFF.

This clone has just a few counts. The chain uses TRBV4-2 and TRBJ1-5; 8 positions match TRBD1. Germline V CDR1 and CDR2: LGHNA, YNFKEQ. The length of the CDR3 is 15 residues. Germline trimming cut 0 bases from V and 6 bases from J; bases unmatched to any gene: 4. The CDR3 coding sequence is TGTGCCAGCAGCCAAGAAGCAGGGGGCTTTCAGCCCCAGCATTTT. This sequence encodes CASSQEAGGFQPQHF.

The CDR3 protein is CSVGLTDTQYF. The CDR3 DNA reads as TGCAGCGTTGGGCTCACAGATACGCAGTATTTT. This chain uses TRBV29-1 with TRBJ2-3; D gene unclear. Germline CDR1 SQVTM, CDR2 ANQGSEA. Trimming pared 4 bases from V and 2 bases from J, leaving 4 bases between. The CDR3 runs to 11 residues.